Shown below are 2 T cell receptor beta chains from a single sample sequenced in a study of cytomegalovirus exposure and HLA in healthy donors. A multiplex PCR was run with 60 Vbeta primers and 13 Jbeta primers. The table came from immunoSEQ multiplex PCR; TCRdb's copy has only in-frame clones and leaves some out. Of about 140,000 clones detected, approximately 73% appear once; the ten largest clones hold 10%. The material sequenced was PBMCs. All receptors derive from a man younger than 45 in good health and CMV-seropositive.

This chain links TRBV7-9 with TRBJ1-2, with D unclear. V lost 5 bases, J lost 4 bases, and 8 bases lay in between. CDR3 length: 12 residues. CDR1 is SEHNR and CDR2 is FQNEAQ in the germline V gene (reference sequence). The CDR3 DNA reads as TGTGCCAGCAGCGCGACGGGCTATGGCTACACCTTC. It encodes CASSATGYGYTF.

In this sample, this clone turned up a few times. The chain links TRBV4-2 to TRBJ1-6; possible D gene TRBD1, 5 bases. The CDR3 runs 16 residues. CDR1 LGHNA and CDR2 YNFKEQ come from the germline V gene. Trimming left V 2 bases short and J 5 bases short, with 13 bases between. The CDR3 DNA sequence: TGTGCCAGCAGCCAACCCGGACGGGGGAATAATTCACCCCTCCACTTT. Translated: CASSQPGRGNNSPLHF.